Presented here are 27 T cell receptor beta chains from one specimen sequenced in a study of shared clonotypes between healthy human individuals. TCRdb keeps only in-frame clones here, not all; method: immunoSEQ multiplex PCR. Among 2,500,000 or so clones, over 85% were seen once, and the ten largest hold roughly 0.15%. Sequenced material: naive CD4+ T cells sorted from blood. Indicated subset: CD45RA+ positively selected. The receptors derive from a man younger than 30 in good health.

V is TRBV29-1 and J is TRBJ1-1; the D gene is possibly TRBD1 (6 bases). The V end was cut by 7 bases, the J end by 1 base, with 13 bases between. Germline V lookup: CDR1 SQVTM, CDR2 ANQGSEA. CDR3 length: 13 amino acids. In DNA form, the CDR3 reads TGCAGCGCCGGACAGTTCGCGAACACTGAAGCTTTCTTT. It specifies CSAGQFANTEAFF.

This clone occurred once. This sample also contains other DNA sequences that code for the same CDR3. The gene calls are TRBV7-9 and TRBJ2-7; 7 bases match TRBD2. In germline, CDR1 is SEHNR, CDR2 FQNEAQ (reference sequence). The CDR3 has 14 residues. J was trimmed by 1 base and V by 2 bases; bases with no gene match: 2. CDR3 protein: CASSLQGLSYEQYF. In nucleotides, the CDR3 is TGTGCCAGCAGCTTACAGGGACTATCCTACGAGCAGTACTTC.

The table lists this clone with a count of one. The chain carries TRBV7-2 and TRBJ2-7, with TRBD2 matching over 8 bases. V shed 5 bases and J 3 bases; nucleotides not matched to a gene: 12. The CDR3 totals 16 residues. Germline-derived CDR1 and CDR2 are SGHTA and FQGNSA. The CDR3 region has the DNA TGTGCCAGCAGCCCCGCAGCGGGAGCGGGGATCTACGAGCAGTACTTC. This translates into CASSPAAGAGIYEQYF.

The chain links TRBV5-4 to TRBJ1-5; D not certain. Trimming shortened V by 3 bases and J by 3 bases, and 13 bases separated the two germline ends. The CDR3 totals 15 residues. CDR1 and CDR2 from the germline V gene are SGHNT and YYREEE (reference sequence). The CDR3 reads CASSSDGGSNQPQHF. The CDR3 DNA is TGTGCCAGCAGCTCGGACGGTGGCTCCAATCAGCCCCAGCATTTT.

The J gene is TRBJ2-5, the V gene TRBV2, with 9 bases identical to TRBD2. Germline assignment: CDR1 SNHLY and CDR2 FYNNEI. The CDR3 is made up of 15 amino acids. The ends lost 5 bases at V and 1 base at J; junction bases unmatched: 5. As DNA, the CDR3 is TGTGCCAGCAGTCCGGAGCGGGGGGTCCAAGAGACCCAGTACTTC. It codes for CASSPERGVQETQYF. Combining the CDR3 with reference TRBV2 and TRBJ2-5 gives the whole variable domain EPEVTQTPSHQVTQMGQEVILRCVPISNHLYFYWYRQILGQKVEFLVSFYNNEISEKSEIFDDQFSVERPDGSNFTLKIRSTKLEDSAMYFCASSPERGVQETQYFGPGTRLLVL.

The chain carries TRBV10-3 and TRBJ2-7; unclear D gene. Germline values: CDR1 ENHRY, CDR2 SYGVKD. V was cut by 3 bases and J by 6 bases, with 12 bases left in between. The CDR3 is 13 amino acids. The CDR3 nucleotides are TGTGCCATCAGTGACGACCCGGTGGGCGAGCAGTACTTC. Its protein is CAISDDPVGEQYF.

The chain is built from TRBV6-1 and TRBJ1-5; 7 nucleotides line up with TRBD1. The germline V gene encodes CDR1 MNHNS and CDR2 SASEGT. This CDR3 is built from 14 residues. V lost 6 bases and J lost 4; bases outside the gene matches: 6. The chain's CDR3 is CASRRTGLNQPQHF. In nucleotides, the CDR3 is TGTGCCAGCAGAAGGACAGGACTTAATCAGCCCCAGCATTTT.

DNA for the CDR3: TGCGCCAGCAGTGACACTAGCGGGAGGTCCTACGAGCAGTACTTC. Translated: CASSDTSGRSYEQYF. The chain joins TRBV10-1 to TRBJ2-7; 12 bases align to TRBD2. The CDR3 contains 15 residues. Germline CDR1 is WNHNN and CDR2 is SYGVQD (reference sequence). Trimming at V came to 3 bases and at J to 1 base, leaving 1 base not matched to a gene.

Remarks on this clone: The identical CDR3 is also encoded by other nucleotide sequences in the sample. The chain is built from TRBV18 and TRBJ2-2; D is uncertain. The V gene lost 0 bases and the J gene lost 6 bases, with 8 bases spanning the gap. There are 14 residues in the CDR3. From germline, CDR1 is KGHSH and CDR2 LQKENI. The CDR3 DNA reads TGTGCCAGCTCACCACCGTCAAGTTCCGGGGAGCTGTTTTTT. As protein: CASSPPSSSGELFF.

The rearrangement joins TRBV7-2 to TRBJ2-3; D call uncertain. V was trimmed by 3 bases and J by 0 bases, leaving 10 bases between them. Looked up from germline, CDR1 is SGHTA and CDR2 is FQGNSA. This CDR3 region has 15 residues. The CDR3 loop is CASSLYDISTDTQYF. The CDR3 DNA reads TGTGCCAGCAGCTTGTACGACATTAGCACAGATACGCAGTATTTT.

This sequence joins TRBV18 and TRBJ1-2; D ambiguous. Between the trimmed V and J ends, which lost 2 bases and 2 bases, there was a span of 9 bases. This CDR3 comprises 14 residues. Germline V gene data show CDR1 as KGHSH and CDR2 as LQKENI. The CDR3 region has the DNA TGTGCCAGCTCACCAGACGGATCGAACTATGGCTACACCTTC. As protein: CASSPDGSNYGYTF. Based on the CDR3 plus reference TRBV18 and TRBJ1-2, the full variable domain is NAGVMQNPRHLVRRRGQEARLRCSPMKGHSHVYWYRQLPEEGLKFMVYLQKENIIDESGMPKERFSAEFPKEGPSILRIQQVVRGDSAAYFCASSPDGSNYGYTFGSGTRLTVV.

V is TRBV5-1 and J is TRBJ2-3; TRBD2 agrees at 7 bases. This CDR3 has 15 amino acids. From germline, CDR1 is SGHRS and CDR2 YFSETQ. Trimming at V came to 0 bases and at J to 8 bases, leaving 9 bases not matched to a gene. The CDR3 loop reads CASSLELAVSGTQYF. The DNA of the CDR3 is TGCGCCAGCAGCTTGGAGCTAGCGGTTAGCGGTACGCAGTATTTT.

The chain couples TRBV28 to TRBJ2-1; D is possibly TRBD1 or TRBD2 (5 bases each). The germline CDR1 and CDR2 sequences are MDHEN and SYDVKM. The CDR3 runs 13 residues. Trimming shortened V by 2 bases and J by 10 bases, and 12 bases separated the two germline ends. The CDR3 sequence is CASSLPRGGEQFF. CDR3 bases: TGTGCCAGCAGTTTACCGAGGGGTGGGGAGCAGTTCTTC.

This clone was seen a single time. This chain connects TRBV2 to TRBJ2-2; 8 nucleotides line up with TRBD1. The germline CDR1 and CDR2 sequences are SNHLY and FYNNEI. The CDR3 totals 12 residues. V dropped 6 bases and J dropped 7; count of bases not matched to a gene: 1. CDR3 DNA: TGTGCCAGCAGGGACAGGGTCGGGGAGCTGTTTTTT. This codes for CASRDRVGELFF.

CDR3 loop: CASSTDRAEKLFF. The CDR3, as DNA: TGTGCCAGCAGTACCGACAGGGCTGAAAAACTGTTTTTT. The J gene is TRBJ1-4, the V gene TRBV6-1; TRBD1 agrees at 7 bases. J lost 7 bases, V lost 5 bases, and 4 bases had no gene match. Germline assignment: CDR1 MNHNS and CDR2 SASEGT. The CDR3 runs 13 residues.

The chain is built from TRBV4-1 and TRBJ2-5; no clear D. Germline assignment: CDR1 MGHRA and CDR2 YSYEKL. CDR3 size: 14 residues. The germline V and J ends were trimmed by 1 base and 4 bases, with 10 bases remaining between them. DNA for the CDR3: TGCGCCAGCAGCCAAGGGTGGGCGGCAGAGACCCAGTACTTC. This encodes CASSQGWAAETQYF.

A remark on this clone: This sample includes further DNA sequences coding for the same CDR3. J is TRBJ2-3 and V is TRBV10-3; D gene ambiguous. The CDR3 runs 13 residues. V was trimmed by 2 bases and J by 4 bases, leaving 7 bases between them. Germline CDR1 ENHRY, CDR2 SYGVKD. The CDR3 loop reads CAISEVGPDTQYF. CDR3 bases: TGTGCCATCAGTGAGGTCGGTCCAGATACGCAGTATTTT.

This clone appeared a single time. This chain joins TRBV14 and TRBJ2-3; possible D gene TRBD2, 6 bases. The V end lost 0 bases, the J end lost 2 bases, and 18 bases lay between the germline ends. The CDR3 spans 18 residues. Germline values: CDR1 SGHDN, CDR2 FVKESK. CDR3 coding DNA: TGTGCCAGCAGCCAAGATTTTGGCGGTGCGGGGCCCACAGATACGCAGTATTTT. Amino acid sequence: CASSQDFGGAGPTDTQYF.

This chain uses TRBV30 with TRBJ1-4, with TRBD1 as a possible D gene (5 bases). CDR1 GTSNPN and CDR2 SVGIG come from the germline V gene (reference sequence). The CDR3 runs 15 residues. Trimming took 4 bases from V and 7 from J, leaving 19 bases between them. CDR3 DNA: TGTGCCTGGATCCCCCGGGGGTACCCTGGTGAAAAACTGTTTTTT. This codes for CAWIPRGYPGEKLFF.

The chain combines TRBV10-3 with TRBJ1-4; 9 nucleotides agree with TRBD1. V was pared by 1 base and J by 1 base, with 7 bases of the junction left unmatched. This CDR3 is built from 18 residues. CDR1 and CDR2 from the germline V gene are ENHRY and SYGVKD. CDR3 amino acids: CAISEFPQGAVTNEKLFF. The CDR3 DNA sequence: TGTGCCATCAGTGAGTTTCCACAGGGGGCTGTAACTAATGAAAAACTGTTTTTT.

The gene calls are TRBV9 and TRBJ2-3, with 13 positions matching TRBD2. The V gene end was trimmed by 4 bases and the J gene end by 3 bases; junction bases not matched to a gene: 8. The length of the CDR3 is 17 residues. Looked up from germline, CDR1 is SGDLS and CDR2 is YYNGEE. The CDR3 here is CASSSRGLAGVTDTQYF. The CDR3 nucleotides are TGTGCCAGCAGCTCGAGAGGACTAGCGGGAGTAACAGATACGCAGTATTTT.

As for this clone: Distinct nucleotide sequences in the sample also encode this CDR3. The chain couples TRBV5-1 to TRBJ1-3; D call uncertain. Germline CDR1 is SGHRS and CDR2 is YFSETQ. V lost 0 bases to trimming and J lost 0 bases, with 4 bases between them. CDR3 length equals 14 residues. The CDR3 is CASSLGGSGNTIYF. DNA of the CDR3: TGCGCCAGCAGCTTGGGTGGCTCTGGAAACACCATATATTTT.

This clone was picked up one time. This chain uses TRBV11-3 with TRBJ2-7; the match to TRBD1 covers 7 bases. Germline assignment: CDR1 SGHNT and CDR2 YENEEA. The CDR3 is 14 amino acids. Unmatched junction bases numbered 7, after V lost 5 bases and J lost 3 bases. The CDR3 DNA reads TGTGCCAGCAGCGCAGGGGCAGGGGGCTACGAGCAGTACTTC. Translation gives CASSAGAGGYEQYF.

The J gene is TRBJ2-3, the V gene TRBV6-5, with 7 bases identical to TRBD1. Germline V gives CDR1 MNHEY, CDR2 SVGAGI. V lost 5 bases to trimming and J lost 3 bases; unmatched junction nucleotides: 5. The CDR3 consists of 14 residues. CDR3 protein: CASSNRGTTDTQYF. CDR3 DNA sequence: TGTGCCAGCAGTAACAGGGGTACTACAGATACGCAGTATTTT.

This chain uses TRBV28 with TRBJ1-1; D gene uncertain. The germline gives CDR1 MDHEN, CDR2 SYDVKM. The CDR3 sequence is 12 residues long. Trimming removed 2 bases at V and 11 bases at J, with 12 bases between. The CDR3 loop reads CASSLRASSAFF. CDR3 bases: TGTGCCAGCAGTTTACGGGCCTCCAGCGCTTTCTTT.

Points on this clone: Different DNA sequences within this sample yield the same CDR3. The V call is TRBV15, the J call TRBJ2-7, with D possibly matching TRBD1 (6 bases). In germline, CDR1 is LNHNV, CDR2 YYDKDF (reference sequence). The CDR3 is 14 amino acids. The germline V and J ends were trimmed by 0 bases and 2 bases, with 8 bases remaining between them. CDR3 loop: CATSRDRGPYEQYF. CDR3 sequence (DNA): TGTGCCACCAGCAGAGACAGGGGCCCCTACGAGCAGTACTTC.

This chain links TRBV4-1 with TRBJ1-3; D is unresolved. The V end was cut by 0 bases, the J end by 3 bases, with 12 bases between. The CDR3 has 16 amino acids. CDR1 is MGHRA and CDR2 is YSYEKL in the germline V gene. The chain's CDR3 is CASSQDRAGLGNTIYF. The DNA for the CDR3 is TGCGCCAGCAGCCAAGATAGAGCAGGTCTTGGAAACACCATATATTTT.